This TCR beta chain was identified in a study of Graves' ophthalmopathy and Graves' hyperthyroidism. Findings and limits, study-wide: Ophthalmopathy cases were distinguished from stable hyperthyroidism by a 13-signature model, reaching 85% to 90% sensitivity and over 80% specificity. Blood repertoires reportedly contained most expanded thyroid clonotypes above 0.001 frequency.

The authors enrolled newly diagnosed hyperthyroidism patients aged 18 to 65 with under 2 months' duration. This clonotype has a handful of counts. The antigen is undetermined. Trimming removed 6 bases from V and 0 bases from J; junction bases left unmatched: 15. This CDR3 spans 20 amino acids. CDR1 and CDR2 from the germline V gene are MNHEY and SVGAGI. CDR3 regions of TCR beta were amplified from RNA transcripts. RT-PCR in the first round used HTBI primers; a second-round multiplex PCR followed. TCRdb redid the calling of the multiplex PCR reads with MiXCR, one entry per CDR3 protein. The data contain about 1.2 million distinct CDR3 sequences, approximately 35% of them singletons.

The sequence came from an adult man with Graves' hyperthyroidism. Sequencing was carried out using peripheral blood or thyroid tissue (not recorded which). The chain joins TRBV6-5 to TRBJ2-6; 9 positions match TRBD1. The CDR3 here is CASRSGTGNSIRSGANVLTF. In DNA form, the CDR3 reads TGTGCCAGCAGATCCGGGACAGGGAACTCGATACGCTCTGGGGCCAACGTCCTGACTTTC.